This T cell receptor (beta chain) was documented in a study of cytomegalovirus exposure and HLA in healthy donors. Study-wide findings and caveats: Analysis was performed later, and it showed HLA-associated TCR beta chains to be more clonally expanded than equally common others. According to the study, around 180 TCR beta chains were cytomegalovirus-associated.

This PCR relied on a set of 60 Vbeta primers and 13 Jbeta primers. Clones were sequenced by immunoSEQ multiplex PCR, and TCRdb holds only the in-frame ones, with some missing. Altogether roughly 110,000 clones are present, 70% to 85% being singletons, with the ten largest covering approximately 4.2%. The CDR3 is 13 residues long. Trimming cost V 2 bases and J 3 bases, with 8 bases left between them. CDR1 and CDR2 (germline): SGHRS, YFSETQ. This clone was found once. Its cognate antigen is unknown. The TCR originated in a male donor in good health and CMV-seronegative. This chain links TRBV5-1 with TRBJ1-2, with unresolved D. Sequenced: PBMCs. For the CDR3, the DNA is TGCGCCAGCAGCTTTCTCCCTGACTATGGCTACACCTTC. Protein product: CASSFLPDYGYTF.